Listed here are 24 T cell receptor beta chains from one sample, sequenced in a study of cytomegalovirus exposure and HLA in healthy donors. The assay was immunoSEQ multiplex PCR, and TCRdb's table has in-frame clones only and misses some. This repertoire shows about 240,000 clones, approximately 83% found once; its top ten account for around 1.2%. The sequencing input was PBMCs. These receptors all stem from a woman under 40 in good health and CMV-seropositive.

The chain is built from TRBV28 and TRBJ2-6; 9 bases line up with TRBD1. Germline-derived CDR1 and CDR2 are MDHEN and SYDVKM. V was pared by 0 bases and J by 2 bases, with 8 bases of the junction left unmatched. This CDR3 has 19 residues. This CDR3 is CASSLWVGGQGPGANVLTF. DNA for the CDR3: TGTGCCAGCAGTTTATGGGTCGGGGGACAGGGTCCTGGGGCCAACGTCCTGACTTTC.

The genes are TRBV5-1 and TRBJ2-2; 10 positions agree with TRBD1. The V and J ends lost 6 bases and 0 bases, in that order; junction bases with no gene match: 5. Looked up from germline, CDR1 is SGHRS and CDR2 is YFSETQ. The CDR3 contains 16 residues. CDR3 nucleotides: TGCGCCAGCAAATTCGGACAGGGGGCGAACACCGGGGAGCTGTTTTTT. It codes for CASKFGQGANTGELFF.

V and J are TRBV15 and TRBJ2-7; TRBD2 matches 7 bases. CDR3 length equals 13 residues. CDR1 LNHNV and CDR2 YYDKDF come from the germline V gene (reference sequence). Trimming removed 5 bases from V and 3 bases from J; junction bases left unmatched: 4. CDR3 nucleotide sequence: TGTGCCACCAGCCGGACTAGATACTACGAGCAGTACTTC. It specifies CATSRTRYYEQYF.

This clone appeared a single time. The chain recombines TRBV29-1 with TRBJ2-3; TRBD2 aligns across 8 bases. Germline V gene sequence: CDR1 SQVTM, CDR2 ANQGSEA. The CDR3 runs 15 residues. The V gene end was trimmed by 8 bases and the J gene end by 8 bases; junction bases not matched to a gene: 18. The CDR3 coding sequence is TGCAGCACGTGGGGGGCGGGAGGAGGATCGGGTACGCAGTATTTT. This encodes CSTWGAGGGSGTQYF.

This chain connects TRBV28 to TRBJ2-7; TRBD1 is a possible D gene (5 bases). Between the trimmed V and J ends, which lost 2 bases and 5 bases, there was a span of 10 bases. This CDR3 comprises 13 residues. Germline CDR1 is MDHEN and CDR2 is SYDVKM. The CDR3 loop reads CASSLAGNDEQYF. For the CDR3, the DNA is TGTGCCAGCAGTTTAGCAGGGAATGACGAGCAGTACTTC.

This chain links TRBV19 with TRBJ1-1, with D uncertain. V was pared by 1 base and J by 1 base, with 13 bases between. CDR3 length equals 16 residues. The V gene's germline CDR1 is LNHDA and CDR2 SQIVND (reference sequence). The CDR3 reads CASSIGRGLRNTEAFF. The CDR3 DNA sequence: TGTGCCAGTAGTATAGGCCGAGGGCTCCGGAACACTGAAGCTTTCTTT.

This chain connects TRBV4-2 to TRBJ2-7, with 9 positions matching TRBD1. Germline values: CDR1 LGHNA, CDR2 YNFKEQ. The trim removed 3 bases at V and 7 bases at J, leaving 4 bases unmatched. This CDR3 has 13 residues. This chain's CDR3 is CASSHGTGREQYF. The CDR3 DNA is TGTGCCAGCAGCCATGGGACAGGGAGGGAGCAGTACTTC.

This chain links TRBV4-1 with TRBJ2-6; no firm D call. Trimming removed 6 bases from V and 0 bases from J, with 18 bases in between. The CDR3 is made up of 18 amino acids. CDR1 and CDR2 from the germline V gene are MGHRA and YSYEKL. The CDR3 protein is CASRGGSVASSGANVLTF. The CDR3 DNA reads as TGCGCCAGCAGGGGTGGGTCAGTAGCAAGCTCTGGGGCCAACGTCCTGACTTTC.

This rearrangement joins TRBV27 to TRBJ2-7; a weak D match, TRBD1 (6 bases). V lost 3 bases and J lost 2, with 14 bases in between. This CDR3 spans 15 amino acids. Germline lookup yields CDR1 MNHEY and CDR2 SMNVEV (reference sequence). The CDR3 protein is CASSLGAGLPYEQYF. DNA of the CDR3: TGTGCCAGCAGTTTGGGGGCAGGGCTCCCCTACGAGCAGTACTTC.

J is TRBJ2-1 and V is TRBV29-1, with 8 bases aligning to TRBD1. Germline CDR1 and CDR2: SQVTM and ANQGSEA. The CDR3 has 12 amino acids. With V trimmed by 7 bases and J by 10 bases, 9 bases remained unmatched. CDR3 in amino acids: CSATTGDGEQFF. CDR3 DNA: TGCAGCGCCACGACAGGGGATGGCGAGCAGTTCTTC.

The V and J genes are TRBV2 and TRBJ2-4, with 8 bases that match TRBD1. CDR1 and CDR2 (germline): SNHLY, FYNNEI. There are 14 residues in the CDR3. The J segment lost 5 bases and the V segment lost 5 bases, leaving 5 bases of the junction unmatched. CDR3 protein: CASSLQGVENIQYF. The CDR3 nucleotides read TGTGCCAGCAGTTTACAGGGGGTGGAAAACATTCAGTACTTC.

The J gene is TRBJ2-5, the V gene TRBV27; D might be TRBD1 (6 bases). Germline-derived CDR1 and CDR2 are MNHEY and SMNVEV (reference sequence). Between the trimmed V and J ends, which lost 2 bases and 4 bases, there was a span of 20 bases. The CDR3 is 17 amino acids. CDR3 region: CASSLTPATGPRETQYF. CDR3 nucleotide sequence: TGTGCCAGCAGTTTAACGCCGGCGACAGGTCCTAGAGAGACCCAGTACTTC.

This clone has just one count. For the CDR3, the DNA is TGTGCCAGCAGCTTAGCCGGACAGGGAGATGGCTACACCTTC. It encodes CASSLAGQGDGYTF. This sequence joins TRBV7-6 and TRBJ1-2, with TRBD1 matching over 8 bases. Germline loops: CDR1 SGHVS, CDR2 FNYEAQ. CDR3 size: 14 residues. V shed 0 bases and J 6 bases; nucleotides not matched to a gene: 3.

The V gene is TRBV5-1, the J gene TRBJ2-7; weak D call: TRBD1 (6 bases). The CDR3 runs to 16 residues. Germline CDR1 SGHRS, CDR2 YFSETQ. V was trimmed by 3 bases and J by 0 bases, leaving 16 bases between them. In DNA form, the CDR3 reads TGCGCCAGCAGCTCGTCAAACCGGGACATCTCCTACGAGCAGTACTTC. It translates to CASSSSNRDISYEQYF.

The CDR3 here is CASSLEGGLPYTGELFF. DNA for the CDR3: TGTGCCAGCAGCTTAGAAGGGGGACTACCCTACACCGGGGAGCTGTTTTTT. The chain is built from TRBV11-2 and TRBJ2-2; the D gene is possibly TRBD2 (7 bases). Trimming pared 0 bases from V and 3 bases from J, leaving 14 bases between. In germline, CDR1 is SGHAT, CDR2 FQNNGV. This CDR3 has 17 residues. The full variable domain, in which reference TRBV11-2 and TRBJ2-2 provide the parts outside the CDR3, is EAGVAQSPRYKIIEKRQSVAFWCNPISGHATLYWYQQILGQGPKLLIQFQNNGVVDDSQLPKDRFSAERLKGVDSTLKIQPAKLEDSAVYLCASSLEGGLPYTGELFFGEGSRLTVL.

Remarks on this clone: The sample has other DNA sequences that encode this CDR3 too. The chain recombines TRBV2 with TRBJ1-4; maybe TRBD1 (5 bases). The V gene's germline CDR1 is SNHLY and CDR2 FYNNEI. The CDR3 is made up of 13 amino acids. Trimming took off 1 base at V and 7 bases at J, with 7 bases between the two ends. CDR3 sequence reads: CASSEDGGEKLFF. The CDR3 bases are TGTGCCAGCAGTGAAGACGGGGGTGAAAAACTGTTTTTT.

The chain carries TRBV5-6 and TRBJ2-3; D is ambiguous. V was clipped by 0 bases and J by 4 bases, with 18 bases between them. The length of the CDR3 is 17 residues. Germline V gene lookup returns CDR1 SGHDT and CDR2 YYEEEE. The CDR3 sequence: CASSLVSGGEVADTQYF. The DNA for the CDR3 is TGTGCCAGCAGCTTGGTCTCTGGCGGAGAAGTGGCAGATACGCAGTATTTT.

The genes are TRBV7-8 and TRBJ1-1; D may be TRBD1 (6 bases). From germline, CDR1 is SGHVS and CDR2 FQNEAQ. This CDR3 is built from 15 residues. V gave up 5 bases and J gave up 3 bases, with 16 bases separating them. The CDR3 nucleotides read TGTGCCAGCAGCGCCCCCAGGGGAGGGCACACTGAAGCTTTCTTT. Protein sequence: CASSAPRGGHTEAFF.

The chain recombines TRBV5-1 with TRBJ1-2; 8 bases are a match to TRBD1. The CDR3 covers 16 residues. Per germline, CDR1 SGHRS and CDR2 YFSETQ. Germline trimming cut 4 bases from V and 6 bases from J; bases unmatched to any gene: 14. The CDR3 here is CASSRGRTGFEDGYTF. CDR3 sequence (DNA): TGCGCCAGCAGCCGGGGACGGACAGGGTTTGAGGATGGCTACACCTTC. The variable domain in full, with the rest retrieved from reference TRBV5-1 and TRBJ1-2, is KAGVTQTPRYLIKTRGQQVTLSCSPISGHRSVSWYQQTPGQGLQFLFEYFSETQRNKGNFPGRFSGRQFSNSRSEMNVSTLELGDSALYLCASSRGRTGFEDGYTFGSGTRLTVV.

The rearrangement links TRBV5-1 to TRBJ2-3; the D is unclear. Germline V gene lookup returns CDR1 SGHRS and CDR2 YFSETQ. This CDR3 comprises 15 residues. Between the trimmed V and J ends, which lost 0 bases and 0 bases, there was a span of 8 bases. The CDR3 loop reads CASSLAGPSTDTQYF. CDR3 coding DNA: TGCGCCAGCAGCTTGGCAGGCCCAAGCACAGATACGCAGTATTTT.

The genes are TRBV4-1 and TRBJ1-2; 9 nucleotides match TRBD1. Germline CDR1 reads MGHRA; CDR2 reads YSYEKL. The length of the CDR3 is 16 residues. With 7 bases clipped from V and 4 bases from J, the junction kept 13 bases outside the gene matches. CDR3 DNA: TGCGCCAGCACACAAGGAGGACAGGGGAACCTCTATGGCTACACCTTC. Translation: CASTQGGQGNLYGYTF.

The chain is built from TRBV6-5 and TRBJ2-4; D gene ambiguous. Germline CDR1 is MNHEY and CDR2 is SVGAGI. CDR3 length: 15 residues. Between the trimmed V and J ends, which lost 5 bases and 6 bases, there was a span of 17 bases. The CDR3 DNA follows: TGTGCCAGCAGTCTACGTCTAGGTTTAGGAAACATTCAGTACTTC. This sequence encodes CASSLRLGLGNIQYF.

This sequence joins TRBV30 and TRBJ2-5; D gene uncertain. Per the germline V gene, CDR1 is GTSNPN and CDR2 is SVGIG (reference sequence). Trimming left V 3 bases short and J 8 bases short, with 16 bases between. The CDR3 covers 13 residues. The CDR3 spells CAWRRSRPPTQYF. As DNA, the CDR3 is TGTGCCTGGAGGAGGTCTAGGCCCCCCACCCAGTACTTC. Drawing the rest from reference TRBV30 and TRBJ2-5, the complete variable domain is SQTIHQWPATLVQPVGSPLSLECTVEGTSNPNLYWYRQAAGRGLQLLFYSVGIGQISSEVPQNLSASRPQDRQFILSSKKLLLSDSGFYLCAWRRSRPPTQYFGPGTRLLVL.

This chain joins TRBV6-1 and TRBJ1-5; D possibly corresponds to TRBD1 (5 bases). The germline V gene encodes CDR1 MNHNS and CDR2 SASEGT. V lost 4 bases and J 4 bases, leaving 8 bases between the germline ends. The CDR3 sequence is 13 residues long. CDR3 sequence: CASSVDRNQPQHF. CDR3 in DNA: TGTGCCAGCAGTGTAGACAGAAATCAGCCCCAGCATTTT.